These 30 T cell receptor beta chains originate from one sample sequenced in a study of T cells after yellow fever vaccination. TCRdb processed the 5' RACE reads anew with MiXCR; each CDR3 protein has one entry. The table has some 390,000 distinct CDR3 sequences, around a sixth seen once. The source was PBMCs, collected before the yellow fever booster vaccination. These receptors were taken from a young man who received the YFV17D yellow fever vaccine.

This clonotype was seen ten or more times. J is TRBJ2-1 and V is TRBV29-1; D not resolved. V was clipped by 6 bases and J by 0 bases, with 9 bases between them. The germline V gene has CDR1 SQVTM and CDR2 ANQGSEA. The CDR3 has 13 residues. The CDR3 here is CSVPSHSYNEQFF. The CDR3 DNA reads as TGCAGCGTCCCTTCCCACTCCTACAATGAGCAGTTCTTC.

This clonotype was detected only a few times. The J gene is TRBJ1-5, the V gene TRBV23-1; possible D gene TRBD1, 5 bases. TRBV23-1 is treated as an ORF (open reading frame) with a function not yet certain. This CDR3 is built from 16 residues. Trimming stripped 4 bases from V and 0 bases from J, with 13 bases between. CDR3 in amino acids: CASSRSGPYSNQPQHF. CDR3 nucleotide sequence: TGCGCCAGCAGTCGGTCAGGGCCCTATAGCAATCAGCCCCAGCATTTT.

This clonotype was detected a few times. The J gene is TRBJ2-3, the V gene TRBV12-3 or TRBV12-4; 7 nucleotides align to TRBD1. J gave up 7 bases and V 5 bases, and 3 bases lay outside the gene matches. CDR3 length: 12 amino acids. CDR3 region: CASSQQGNTQYF. The CDR3, as DNA: TGTGCCAGCAGTCAACAGGGGAATACGCAGTATTTT.

This clonotype was counted ten times or more. The CDR3, as DNA: TGCAGTGCCCCAATGGCTGGTGGTGGCTACACCTTC. The encoded protein is CSAPMAGGGYTF. The chain has TRBV20-1 and TRBJ1-2; D is ambiguous. The CDR3 extends over 12 amino acids. The ends were cut back, 6 bases at V and 7 bases at J, with 15 bases in the middle. The germline CDR1 and CDR2 sequences are DFQATT and SNEGSKA (reference sequence).

The sample holds a few counts of this clonotype. Germline and junction disagree at one end, which may indicate a read error. V is TRBV11-2 and J is TRBJ2-6, with 8 positions matching TRBD2. Looked up from germline, CDR1 is SGHAT and CDR2 is FQNNGV. The CDR3 runs to 13 residues. The CDR3 sequence: CASSPGGGNVLTF. DNA of the CDR3: TGTGCCAGCAGCCCGGGGGGGGGCAACGTCCTGACTTTC.

This clonotype has more than one count but fewer than ten. This sequence joins TRBV5-1 and TRBJ2-5, with 8 bases fitting TRBD1. The CDR3 has 15 residues. V shed 0 bases, J shed 6 bases, and the junction held 7 bases outside the gene matches. CDR1 and CDR2 from the germline V gene are SGHRS and YFSETQ. For the CDR3, the DNA is TGCGCCAGCAGCTTGGACCGGACAGGGATACAGACCCAGTACTTC. This translates into CASSLDRTGIQTQYF.

This clonotype turned up a few times. This chain links TRBV27 with TRBJ2-3; TRBD1 agrees at 9 bases. The CDR3 totals 16 residues. V trimming: 4 bases; J trimming: 0 bases; junction bases outside the gene matches: 5. CDR1 and CDR2 from the germline V gene are MNHEY and SMNVEV (reference sequence). In DNA, the CDR3 is TGTGCCAGCAGTTCACCGGGACAGGGTAGCACAGATACGCAGTATTTT. As protein: CASSSPGQGSTDTQYF.

This clonotype showed up just a few times. The V gene is TRBV5-5, the J gene TRBJ1-6; D remains ambiguous. The CDR3 covers 16 residues. Germline V gene sequence: CDR1 SGHKS, CDR2 YYEKEE (reference sequence). Deletions cut 1 base from V and 6 bases from J, with 14 bases between. CDR3 bases: TGTGCCAGCAGCTTGTTGGGCGGGAGCGGTAATTCACCCCTCCACTTT. Translated: CASSLLGGSGNSPLHF.

This chain joins TRBV5-1 and TRBJ1-1; no clear D. CDR1 and CDR2 from the germline V gene are SGHRS and YFSETQ. This CDR3 is built from 14 residues. Trimming took 4 bases from V and 4 from J, leaving 14 bases between them. The CDR3 is CASSGQGGGTEAFF. CDR3 sequence (DNA): TGCGCCAGCAGCGGTCAAGGAGGAGGCACTGAAGCTTTCTTT.

This clonotype has just a few counts. V and J are TRBV20-1 and TRBJ2-2; 8 nucleotides match TRBD2. V shed 5 bases, J shed 4 bases, and the junction held 3 bases outside the gene matches. In germline, CDR1 is DFQATT, CDR2 SNEGSKA (reference sequence). CDR3 length: 13 amino acids. CDR3 amino acids: CSASGTSTGELFF. In DNA, the CDR3 is TGCAGTGCTTCCGGGACTAGCACCGGGGAGCTGTTTTTT.

This clonotype was observed a few times. The chain uses TRBV5-1 and TRBJ2-5; D is undetermined. The V gene's germline CDR1 is SGHRS and CDR2 YFSETQ. The germline V and J ends were trimmed by 4 bases and 5 bases, with 18 bases remaining between them. The CDR3 spans 15 residues. The CDR3 bases are TGCGCCAGCAGCACAACCGGCGCAAAGGAGGAGACCCAGTACTTC. This codes for CASSTTGAKEETQYF.

The chain carries TRBV7-6 and TRBJ2-2, with a weak D call TRBD1 (6 bases). This CDR3 is built from 13 residues. V lost 5 bases and J 7 bases, leaving 11 bases between the germline ends. The germline V gene encodes CDR1 SGHVS and CDR2 FNYEAQ. CDR3 nucleotides: TGTGCCAGCAGCAACCAAGGGGGCGGGGAGCTGTTTTTT. It yields the protein CASSNQGGGELFF.

The chain employs TRBV12-3 or TRBV12-4 and TRBJ1-1; possible D gene TRBD1, 5 bases. The CDR3 has 14 amino acids. Trimming cost V 3 bases and J 6 bases, with 14 bases left between them. The CDR3 DNA sequence: TGTGCCAGCAGTTTTCGTGCGGGGGAATCTGAAGCTTTCTTT. This codes for CASSFRAGESEAFF.

V gene TRBV9 combines with J gene TRBJ2-2, with D tentatively TRBD1 (5 bases). This CDR3 has 13 amino acids. Germline CDR1 and CDR2: SGDLS and YYNGEE. The V gene lost 6 bases and the J gene lost 7 bases, with 13 bases spanning the gap. The CDR3 spells CASTLEGVGELFF. Written as DNA, the CDR3 is TGTGCCAGCACCTTAGAAGGGGTCGGGGAGCTGTTTTTT.

This clonotype was seen more than once but under ten times. This chain uses TRBV7-9 with TRBJ2-1; D is undetermined. V shed 3 bases and J shed 7 bases, with 7 bases lying between them. Germline V gene sequence: CDR1 SEHNR, CDR2 FQNEAQ (reference sequence). CDR3 length: 12 amino acids. The CDR3 DNA follows: TGTGCCAGCAGCTTTAGCCAGAATGAGCAGTTCTTC. It encodes CASSFSQNEQFF.

The V and J genes are TRBV28 and TRBJ2-6, with D possibly TRBD2 on 5 matching bases. V was cut by 4 bases and J by 2 bases, with 12 bases left in between. From germline, CDR1 is MDHEN and CDR2 SYDVKM. CDR3 length: 16 residues. The CDR3 bases are TGTGCCAGCAGTTCCTTGGGGAGTACTGGGGCCAACGTCCTGACTTTC. Its translation: CASSSLGSTGANVLTF.

V usage is TRBV4-1 and J usage is TRBJ1-5; no definite D call. The CDR3 is made up of 14 amino acids. From germline, CDR1 is MGHRA and CDR2 YSYEKL. Trimming stripped 3 bases from V and 4 bases from J, with 10 bases between. The CDR3 loop reads CASSQLEKNQPQHF. The CDR3 DNA follows: TGCGCCAGCAGCCAGCTAGAGAAGAATCAGCCCCAGCATTTT.

The rearrangement uses TRBV7-2 and TRBJ2-7; no clear D gene. V lost 2 bases, J lost 2 bases, and 13 bases lay in between. Germline lookup yields CDR1 SGHTA and CDR2 FQGNSA. This CDR3 has 15 residues. The CDR3 reads CASSLYSRPTYEQYV. For the CDR3, the DNA is TGTGCCAGCAGCTTATATAGTCGTCCCACCTACGAGCAGTACGTC.

This clonotype occurred a few times. In nucleotides, the CDR3 is TGCAGTGCCCAAGGGGACGCTGAAGCTTTCTTT. It is translated as CSAQGDAEAFF. V gene TRBV20-1 combines with J gene TRBJ1-1; TRBD1 might be the D (5 bases). The CDR3 covers 11 residues. V lost 6 bases and J lost 6, with 11 bases in between. Germline V lookup: CDR1 DFQATT, CDR2 SNEGSKA (reference sequence).

This chain uses TRBV4-1 with TRBJ2-3; no clear D gene. The CDR3 contains 12 residues. Germline V lookup: CDR1 MGHRA, CDR2 YSYEKL. V dropped 3 bases and J dropped 4 bases, with 5 bases sitting between them. The CDR3 DNA sequence: TGCGCCAGCAGCCACGTCCCAGATACGCAGTATTTT. Amino acids: CASSHVPDTQYF.

This clonotype was counted between two and nine times. The V gene is TRBV11-2, the J gene TRBJ2-2; unclear D gene. Germline CDR1 and CDR2: SGHAT and FQNNGV. The CDR3 spans 14 residues. V lost 0 bases and J lost 3, with 5 bases in between. CDR3 sequence: CASSLEGYTGELFF. CDR3 DNA sequence: TGTGCCAGCAGCTTAGAGGGGTACACCGGGGAGCTGTTTTTT.

The V and J genes are TRBV7-9 and TRBJ1-1; D perhaps matches TRBD1 (5 bases). Per germline, CDR1 SEHNR and CDR2 FQNEAQ (reference sequence). V gave up 4 bases and J gave up 3 bases, with 12 bases separating them. There are 14 residues in the CDR3. The CDR3 DNA is TGTGCCAGCAGCTCCGCAGGGATTTACACTGAAGCTTTCTTT. It translates to CASSSAGIYTEAFF.

This clonotype was detected once. The chain couples TRBV6-2 or TRBV6-3 to TRBJ1-5; D remains ambiguous. Trimming cost V 5 bases and J 3 bases, with 8 bases left between them. Germline V gives CDR1 MNHEY, CDR2 SVGEGT. CDR3 length: 13 residues. The CDR3 DNA is TGTGCCAGCAGTCGCGGAAACAATCAGCCCCAGCATTTT. Translating it yields CASSRGNNQPQHF.

This clonotype was recorded many times. The chain is built from TRBV4-3 and TRBJ2-1; the D is unclear. The CDR3 consists of 13 residues. Trimming stripped 4 bases from V and 7 bases from J, with 11 bases between. CDR1 LGHNA and CDR2 YSLEER come from the germline V gene. The DNA of the CDR3 is TGCGCCAGCAGCCCGCACACGCAAAATGAGCAGTTCTTC. Translated, it gives CASSPHTQNEQFF.

This clonotype was detected many times. The rearrangement links TRBV10-3 to TRBJ2-7, with TRBD1 matching over 7 bases. The CDR3 extends over 13 amino acids. V was clipped by 2 bases and J by 5 bases; unmatched bases: 3. The germline CDR1 and CDR2 sequences are ENHRY and SYGVKD. The CDR3 sequence: CAISEGDRDEQYV. DNA for the CDR3: TGTGCCATCAGTGAGGGGGACAGAGACGAGCAGTACGTC.

This clonotype came up a few times. CDR3 protein: CASSRTEHYGYTF. The CDR3 nucleotides read TGTGCCAGCAGCCGGACGGAACACTATGGCTACACCTTC. The chain links TRBV12-3 or TRBV12-4 to TRBJ1-2; no clear D. V lost 6 bases, J lost 3 bases, and 11 bases lay in between. This CDR3 region has 13 residues.

The chain is built from TRBV20-1 and TRBJ1-2; unclear D gene. CDR3 length: 14 residues. The V gene's germline CDR1 is DFQATT and CDR2 SNEGSKA (reference sequence). V dropped 3 bases and J dropped 0 bases, with 11 bases sitting between them. The CDR3 DNA is TGCAGTGCTAGTCAGCTCGAAGCTAACTATGGCTACACCTTC. This gives the protein CSASQLEANYGYTF.

This clonotype showed up just a few times. This chain uses TRBV5-1 with TRBJ1-2; 9 bases are a match to TRBD1. Germline V gene lookup returns CDR1 SGHRS and CDR2 YFSETQ. Trimming at V came to 7 bases and at J to 8 bases, leaving 15 bases not matched to a gene. The CDR3 spans 15 residues. The CDR3 nucleotides are TGCGCCAGCTCCCTTGGACTCGGGACAGGGAAAGGCTACACCTTC. Its protein is CASSLGLGTGKGYTF.

This clonotype was counted a few times. The chain is built from TRBV20-1 and TRBJ2-1; possible D gene TRBD1, 5 bases. CDR3 length: 15 amino acids. CDR1 is DFQATT, CDR2 SNEGSKA, per germline (reference sequence). The V end lost 6 bases, the J end lost 7 bases, and 22 bases lay between the germline ends. In DNA, the CDR3 is TGCAGTGCCCCAACCCCGCCTGGGGCGAGGAATGAGCAGTTCTTC. It translates to CSAPTPPGARNEQFF.

This clonotype was seen more than once but under ten times. This sequence joins TRBV6-5 and TRBJ2-2; TRBD1 agrees at 8 bases. CDR1 and CDR2 (germline): MNHEY, SVGAGI. This CDR3 is 15 amino acids long. The V segment lost 2 bases and the J segment 6 bases; nucleotides outside the gene matches: 5. The CDR3 nucleotides are TGTGCCAGCAGTTACCAGACAGGGGTCGCCGGGGAGCTGTTTTTT. Its translation: CASSYQTGVAGELFF.